This T cell receptor beta chain stems from a study of T-cell memory formation after mild COVID-19. Study-level information: TCR clustering was largely donor specific. Regarding the study as a whole: Second-wave clones peaking on day 37 lacked confirmed SARS-CoV-2 specificity. Among clones contracting day 15 to 85, CD4/CD8 was balanced, whereas later expanders leaned CD4+.

Via MiXCR, TCRdb re-called the 5' RACE reads, giving one row per CDR3 protein. The top ten hold 22% of the sample, which has roughly 350,000 distinct CDR3 sequences, roughly 15% seen once. The CDR3 length is 11 residues. Germline V gives CDR1 SNHLY, CDR2 FYNNEI. V was clipped by 2 bases and J by 11 bases, with 9 bases between them. Points on this clonotype: Its cognate antigen is unknown.

The source is a man aged 18 to 29 who had mild COVID-19 (a few samples of this study predate the infection). Cell type and time point are not known. The chain joins TRBV2 to TRBJ1-1; D is ambiguous. The source material was PBMCs or a T cell subset sorted from them (not recorded which). CDR3 DNA sequence: TGTGCCAGCAGTGAATATATGGACGCTTTCTTT. The encoded protein is CASSEYMDAFF.